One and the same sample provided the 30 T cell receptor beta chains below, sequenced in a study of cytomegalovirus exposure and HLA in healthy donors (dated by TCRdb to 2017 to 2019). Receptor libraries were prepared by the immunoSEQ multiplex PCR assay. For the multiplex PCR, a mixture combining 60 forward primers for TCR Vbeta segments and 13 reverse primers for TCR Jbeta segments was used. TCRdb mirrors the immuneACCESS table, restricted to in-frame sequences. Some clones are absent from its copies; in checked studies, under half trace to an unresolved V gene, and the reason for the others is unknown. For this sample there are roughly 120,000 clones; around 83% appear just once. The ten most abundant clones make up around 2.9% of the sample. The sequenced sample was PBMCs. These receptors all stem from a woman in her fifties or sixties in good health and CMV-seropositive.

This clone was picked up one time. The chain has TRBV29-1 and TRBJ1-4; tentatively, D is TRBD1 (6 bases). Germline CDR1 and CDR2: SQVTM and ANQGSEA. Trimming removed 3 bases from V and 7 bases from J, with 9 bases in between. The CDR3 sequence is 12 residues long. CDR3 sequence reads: CSVEGAGEKLFF. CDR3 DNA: TGCAGCGTTGAGGGGGCAGGTGAAAAACTGTTTTTT.

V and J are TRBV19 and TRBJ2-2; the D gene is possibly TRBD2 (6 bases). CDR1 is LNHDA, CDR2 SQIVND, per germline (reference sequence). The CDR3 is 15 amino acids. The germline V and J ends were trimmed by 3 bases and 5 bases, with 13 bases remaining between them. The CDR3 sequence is CASSMGGMGTGELFF. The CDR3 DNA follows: TGTGCCAGTAGTATGGGCGGGATGGGGACCGGGGAGCTGTTTTTT.

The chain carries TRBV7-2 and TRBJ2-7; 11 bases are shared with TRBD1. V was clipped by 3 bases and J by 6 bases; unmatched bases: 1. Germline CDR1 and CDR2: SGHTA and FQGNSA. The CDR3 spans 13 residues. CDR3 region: CASSFGTGGEQYF. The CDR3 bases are TGTGCCAGCAGCTTTGGGACAGGGGGCGAGCAGTACTTC.

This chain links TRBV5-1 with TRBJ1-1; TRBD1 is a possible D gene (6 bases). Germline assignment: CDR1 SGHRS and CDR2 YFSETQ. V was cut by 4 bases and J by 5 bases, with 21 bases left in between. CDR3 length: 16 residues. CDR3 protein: CASSQSYGGARTEAFF. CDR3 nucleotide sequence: TGCGCCAGCAGCCAATCCTATGGGGGGGCTCGAACTGAAGCTTTCTTT.

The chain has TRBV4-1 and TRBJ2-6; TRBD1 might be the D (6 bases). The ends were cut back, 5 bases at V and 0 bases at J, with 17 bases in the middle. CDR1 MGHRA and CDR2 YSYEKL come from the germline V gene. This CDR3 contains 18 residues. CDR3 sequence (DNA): TGCGCCAGCAGCAAGAAACAGGGCGACGACTCTGGGGCCAACGTCCTGACTTTC. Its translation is CASSKKQGDDSGANVLTF.

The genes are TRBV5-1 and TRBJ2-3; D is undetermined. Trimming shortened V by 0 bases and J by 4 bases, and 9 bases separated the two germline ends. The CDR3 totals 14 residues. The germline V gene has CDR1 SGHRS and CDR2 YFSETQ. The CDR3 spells CASSLDSSPDTQYF. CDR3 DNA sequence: TGCGCCAGCAGCTTGGATTCGAGCCCAGATACGCAGTATTTT.

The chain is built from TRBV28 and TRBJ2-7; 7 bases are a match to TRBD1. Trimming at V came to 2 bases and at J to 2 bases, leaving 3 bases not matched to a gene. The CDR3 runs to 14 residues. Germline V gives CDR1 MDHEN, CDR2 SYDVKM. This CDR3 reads CASSLGDSPYEQYF. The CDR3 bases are TGTGCCAGCAGTTTAGGGGACAGCCCCTACGAGCAGTACTTC.

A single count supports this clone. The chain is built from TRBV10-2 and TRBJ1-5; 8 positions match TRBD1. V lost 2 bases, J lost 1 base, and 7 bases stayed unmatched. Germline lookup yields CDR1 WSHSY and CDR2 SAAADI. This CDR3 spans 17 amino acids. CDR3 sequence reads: CASSERFTGGSNQPQHF. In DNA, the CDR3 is TGCGCCAGCAGTGAGCGTTTTACAGGGGGAAGCAATCAGCCCCAGCATTTT.

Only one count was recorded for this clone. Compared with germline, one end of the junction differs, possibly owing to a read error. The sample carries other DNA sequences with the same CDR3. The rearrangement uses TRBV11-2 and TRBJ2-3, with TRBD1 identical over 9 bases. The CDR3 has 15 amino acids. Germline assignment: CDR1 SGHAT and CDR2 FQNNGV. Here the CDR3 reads CASSPGQGSTDTQYF. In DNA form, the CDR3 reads TGTGCCAGCAGCCCGGGACAGGGTAGCACGGATACGCAGTATTTT.

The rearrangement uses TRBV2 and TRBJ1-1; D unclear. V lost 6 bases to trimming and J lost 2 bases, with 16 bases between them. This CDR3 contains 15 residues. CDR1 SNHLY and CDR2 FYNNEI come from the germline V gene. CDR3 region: CASRARQVGNTEAFF. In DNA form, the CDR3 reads TGTGCCAGCAGGGCAAGACAAGTCGGTAACACTGAAGCTTTCTTT.

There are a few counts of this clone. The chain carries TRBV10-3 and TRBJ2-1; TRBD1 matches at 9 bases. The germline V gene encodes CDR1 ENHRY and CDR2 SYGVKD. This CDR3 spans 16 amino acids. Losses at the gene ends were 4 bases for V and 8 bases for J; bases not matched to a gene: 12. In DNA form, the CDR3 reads TGTGCCATCAGTGGTGCCGGGACAGGGTCTTCAGATGAGCAGTTCTTC. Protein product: CAISGAGTGSSDEQFF.

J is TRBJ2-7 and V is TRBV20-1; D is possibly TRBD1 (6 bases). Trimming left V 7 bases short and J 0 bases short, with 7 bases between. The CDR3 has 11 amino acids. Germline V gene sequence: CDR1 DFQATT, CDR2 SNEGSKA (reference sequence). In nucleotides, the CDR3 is TGCAGTGGACAGGACTCCTACGAGCAGTACTTC. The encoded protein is CSGQDSYEQYF.

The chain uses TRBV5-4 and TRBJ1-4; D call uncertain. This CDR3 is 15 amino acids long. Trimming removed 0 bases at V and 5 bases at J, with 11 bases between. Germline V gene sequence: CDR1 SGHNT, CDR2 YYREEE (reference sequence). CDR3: CASSLAYSRNEKLFF. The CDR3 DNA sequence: TGTGCCAGCAGCTTGGCGTACAGCCGGAATGAAAAACTGTTTTTT.

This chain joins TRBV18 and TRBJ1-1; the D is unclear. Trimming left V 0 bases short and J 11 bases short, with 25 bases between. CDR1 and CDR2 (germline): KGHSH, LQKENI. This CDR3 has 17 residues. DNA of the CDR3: TGTGCCAGCTCACCACCGAGGGCGCAGGCAACCCCTGAATCGGCTTTCTTT. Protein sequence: CASSPPRAQATPESAFF.

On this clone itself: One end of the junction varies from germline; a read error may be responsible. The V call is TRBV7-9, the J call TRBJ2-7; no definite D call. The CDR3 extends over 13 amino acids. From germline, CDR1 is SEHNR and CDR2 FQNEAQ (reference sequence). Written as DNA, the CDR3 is TGTTCCAGCAGCTCCCTAGATGAATACGAGCAGTACTTC. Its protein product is CSSSSLDEYEQYF.

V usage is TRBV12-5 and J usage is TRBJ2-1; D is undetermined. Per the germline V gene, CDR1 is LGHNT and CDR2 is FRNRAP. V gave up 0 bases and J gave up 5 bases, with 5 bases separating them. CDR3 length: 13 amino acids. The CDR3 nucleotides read TGTGCTAGTGGTTTGGTACGGGACAATGAGCAGTTCTTC. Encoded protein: CASGLVRDNEQFF.

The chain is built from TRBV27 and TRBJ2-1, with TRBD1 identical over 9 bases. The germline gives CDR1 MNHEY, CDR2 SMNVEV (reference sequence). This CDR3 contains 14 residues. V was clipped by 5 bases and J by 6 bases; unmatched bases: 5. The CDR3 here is CASSTWDRANEQFF. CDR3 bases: TGTGCCAGCAGTACCTGGGACAGGGCCAATGAGCAGTTCTTC.

The CDR3 nucleotides read TGCGCCAGCAGCTTGTCTACAGGGCCTCGCACTGAAGCTTTCTTT. It encodes CASSLSTGPRTEAFF. The chain couples TRBV5-1 to TRBJ1-1, with D possibly matching TRBD1 (6 bases). Germline loops: CDR1 SGHRS, CDR2 YFSETQ. The CDR3 spans 15 residues. V was cut by 1 base and J by 4 bases, with 14 bases left in between.

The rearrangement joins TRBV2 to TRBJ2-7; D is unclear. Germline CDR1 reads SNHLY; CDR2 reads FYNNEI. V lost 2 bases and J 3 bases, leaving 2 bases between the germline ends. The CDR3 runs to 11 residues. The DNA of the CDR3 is TGTGCCAGCAGTGAACTCTACGAGCAGTACTTC. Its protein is CASSELYEQYF.

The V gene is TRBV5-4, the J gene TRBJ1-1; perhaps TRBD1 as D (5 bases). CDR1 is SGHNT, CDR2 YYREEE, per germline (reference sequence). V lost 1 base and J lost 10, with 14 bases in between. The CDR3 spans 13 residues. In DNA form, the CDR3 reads TGTGCCAGCAGCTTGCGAGGGGCGGGGGGAGCTTTCTTT. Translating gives CASSLRGAGGAFF.

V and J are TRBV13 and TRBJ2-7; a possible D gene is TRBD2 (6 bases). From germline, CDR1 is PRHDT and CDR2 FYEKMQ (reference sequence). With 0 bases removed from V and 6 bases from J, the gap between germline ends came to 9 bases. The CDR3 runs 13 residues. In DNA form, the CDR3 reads TGTGCCAGCAGCTTAGGCTTGGAGGGCGAGCAGTACTTC. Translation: CASSLGLEGEQYF.

Here the CDR3 reads CASRRSLAWGETQYF. The CDR3 DNA follows: TGCGCCAGCAGAAGGAGTCTAGCGTGGGGCGAGACCCAGTACTTC. V and J are TRBV10-2 and TRBJ2-5; D is perhaps TRBD2 (6 bases). The V end was cut by 6 bases, the J end by 5 bases, with 19 bases between. In germline, CDR1 is WSHSY, CDR2 SAAADI. CDR3 length: 15 residues.

The CDR3 region is CASSYLAGARTDTQYF. Written as DNA, the CDR3 is TGTGCCAGCAGTTACCTAGCGGGAGCCCGCACAGATACGCAGTATTTT. This chain uses TRBV27 with TRBJ2-3, with 10 nucleotides matching TRBD2. The V gene's germline CDR1 is MNHEY and CDR2 SMNVEV (reference sequence). Germline trimming cut 4 bases from V and 1 base from J; bases unmatched to any gene: 5. The CDR3 runs 16 residues.

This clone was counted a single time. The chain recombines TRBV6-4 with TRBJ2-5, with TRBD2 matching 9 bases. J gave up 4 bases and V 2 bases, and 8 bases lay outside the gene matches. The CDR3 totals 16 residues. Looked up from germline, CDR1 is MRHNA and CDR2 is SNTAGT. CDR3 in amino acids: CASSDEAGGGIETQYF. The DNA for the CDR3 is TGTGCCAGCAGTGACGAAGCGGGAGGAGGGATAGAGACCCAGTACTTC.

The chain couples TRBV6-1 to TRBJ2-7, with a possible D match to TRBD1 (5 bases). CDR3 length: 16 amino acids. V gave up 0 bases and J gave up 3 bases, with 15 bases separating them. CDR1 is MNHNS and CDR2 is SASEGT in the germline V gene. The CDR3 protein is CASSEAYDRGYYEQYF. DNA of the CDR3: TGTGCCAGCAGTGAAGCCTACGACAGAGGTTACTACGAGCAGTACTTC.

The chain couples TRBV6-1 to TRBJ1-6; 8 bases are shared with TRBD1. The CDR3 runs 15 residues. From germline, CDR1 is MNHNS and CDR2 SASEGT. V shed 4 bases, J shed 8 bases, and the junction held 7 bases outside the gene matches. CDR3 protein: CASSVGQGSDSPLHF. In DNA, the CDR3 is TGTGCCAGCAGTGTAGGACAGGGATCCGATTCACCCCTCCACTTT.

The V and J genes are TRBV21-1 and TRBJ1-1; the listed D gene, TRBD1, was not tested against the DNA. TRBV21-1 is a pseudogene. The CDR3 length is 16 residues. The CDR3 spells CASSNTRGREYTEAFF. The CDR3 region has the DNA TGTGCCAGCAGCAATACGAGGGGGCGAGAGTACACTGAAGCTTTCTTT.

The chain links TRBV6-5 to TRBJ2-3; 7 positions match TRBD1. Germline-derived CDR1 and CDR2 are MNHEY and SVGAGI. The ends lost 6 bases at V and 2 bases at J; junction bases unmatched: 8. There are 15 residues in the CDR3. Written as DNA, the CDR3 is TGTGCCAGCAGCCGGACCGGACAGGCCACAGATACGCAGTATTTT. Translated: CASSRTGQATDTQYF.

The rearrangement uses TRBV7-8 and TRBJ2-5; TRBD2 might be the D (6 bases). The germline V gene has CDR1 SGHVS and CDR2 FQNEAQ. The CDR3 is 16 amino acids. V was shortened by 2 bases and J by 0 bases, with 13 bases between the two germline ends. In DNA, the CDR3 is TGTGCCAGCAGCTTAACGGTAGCGGTGTACCAAGAGACCCAGTACTTC. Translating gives CASSLTVAVYQETQYF.

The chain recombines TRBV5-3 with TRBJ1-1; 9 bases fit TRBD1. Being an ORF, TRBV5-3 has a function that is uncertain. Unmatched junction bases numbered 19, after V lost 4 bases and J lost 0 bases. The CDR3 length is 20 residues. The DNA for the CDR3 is TGTGCCAGAAGCCTACATTCGGCCCTCGGACAGGGGTTACTGAACACTGAAGCTTTCTTT. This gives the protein CARSLHSALGQGLLNTEAFF.